This T cell receptor beta chain was profiled in a study of T cells in Graves' hyperthyroidism and ophthalmopathy. At the level of the study: Peripheral blood samples were taken at initial diagnosis, prior to any treatment.

This clonotype was counted at least ten times. It was RNA transcripts that yielded the amplified TCR beta CDR3 regions. The TCR CDR3 was amplified in a first-round RT-PCR using the HTBI primer set. One entry per CDR3 protein, called by TCRdb with MiXCR from the multiplex PCR reads. The repertoire holds about 290,000 distinct CDR3 sequences, about 16% seen once, with about 30% in the top ten. Each 10 ml fresh peripheral blood draw supplied the PBMCs. The length of the CDR3 is 12 residues. Germline values: CDR1 LGHDT, CDR2 YNNKEL (reference sequence). V lost 4 bases, J lost 11 bases, and 12 bases lay in between.

The sample comprised blood. The chain recombines TRBV3-1 with TRBJ1-5; D is unclear. The TCR was taken from a woman aged 45-59 years with Graves' hyperthyroidism that later progressed to Graves' ophthalmopathy. The CDR3 region is CASSLGNEAQHF. The DNA of the CDR3 is TGTGCCAGCAGCCTAGGAAATGAGGCCCAGCATTTT.